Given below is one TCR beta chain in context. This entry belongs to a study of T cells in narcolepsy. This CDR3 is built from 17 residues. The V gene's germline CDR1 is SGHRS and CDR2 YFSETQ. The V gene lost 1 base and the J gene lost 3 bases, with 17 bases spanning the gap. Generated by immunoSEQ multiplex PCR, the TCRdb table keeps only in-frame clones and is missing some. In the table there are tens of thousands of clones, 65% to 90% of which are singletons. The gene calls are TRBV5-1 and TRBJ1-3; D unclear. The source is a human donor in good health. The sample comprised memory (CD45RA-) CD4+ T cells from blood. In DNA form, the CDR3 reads TGCGCCAGCAGCTTGTTAAACTTGGGGTCCGGTGGAAACACCATATATTTT. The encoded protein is CASSLLNLGSGGNTIYF.